This TCR beta chain was sequenced in a study of CD8 T cells in ankylosing spondylitis. Each CDR3 protein gets one entry after TCRdb re-called the 5' RACE reads with MiXCR. The sample yields fewer than 500,000 distinct CDR3 sequences, roughly 26% seen once. Trimming shortened V by 6 bases and J by 11 bases, and 16 bases separated the two germline ends. The CDR3 has 12 amino acids. This clonotype has more than one count but fewer than ten. The antigen is not known. The study, taken as a whole, reports: Typical of ankylosing spondylitis blood, it appeared, was a TCR beta motif of eight highly homologous variants. Relatively scarce in peripheral blood, disease-linked clones were CD8+.

This chain joins TRBV12-3 or TRBV12-4 and TRBJ1-1; maybe TRBD1 (6 bases). Material: blood, either unsorted or a sorted T cell fraction (not recorded which). This TCR came from a male donor with ankylosing spondylitis. CDR3: CASSPGDLAAFF. The DNA of the CDR3 is TGTGCCAGCAGCCCAGGGGACCTAGCGGCTTTCTTT.